This T cell receptor beta chain was recovered during a study of shared clonotypes between healthy human individuals. Background on the study: Used for every donor were three CD4 naive, three CD4 memory, two CD8 naive and one CD8 memory plate.

This clone was observed a few times. Germline CDR1 and CDR2: SGHAT and FQNNGV. V dropped 6 bases and J dropped 7; count of bases not matched to a gene: 3. The CDR3 is made up of 11 amino acids. Clones were sequenced by immunoSEQ multiplex PCR, and TCRdb holds only the in-frame ones, with some missing. The table shows 650,000 to 750,000 clones, with more than 70% occurring only once. The donor population consisted of healthy HIV-negative adults with no recent acute infections or vaccinations. The chain links TRBV11-2 to TRBJ2-7; 7 bases line up with TRBD1. Sequencing was performed on memory CD4+ T cells sorted from blood. Stated subset: CD45RA-negative fraction. The receptor was isolated from a woman in her thirties in good health. CDR3 bases: TGTGCCAGCAGTAAGGGACAGGAGCAGTACTTC. Translated: CASSKGQEQYF.